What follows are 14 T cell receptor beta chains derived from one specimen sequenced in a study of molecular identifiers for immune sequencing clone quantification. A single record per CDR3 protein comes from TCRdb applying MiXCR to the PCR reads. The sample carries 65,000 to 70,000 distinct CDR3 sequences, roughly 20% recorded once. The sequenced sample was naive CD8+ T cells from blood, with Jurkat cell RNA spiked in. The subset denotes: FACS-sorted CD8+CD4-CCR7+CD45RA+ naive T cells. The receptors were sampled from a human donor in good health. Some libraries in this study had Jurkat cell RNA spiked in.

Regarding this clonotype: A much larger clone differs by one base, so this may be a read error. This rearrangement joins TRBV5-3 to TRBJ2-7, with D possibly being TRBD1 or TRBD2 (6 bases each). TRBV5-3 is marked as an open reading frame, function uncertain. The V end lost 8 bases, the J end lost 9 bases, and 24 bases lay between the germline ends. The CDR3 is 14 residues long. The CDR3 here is CASGIGGGPNGQYF. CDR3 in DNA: TGTGCCAGCGGCATTGGAGGGGGGCCGAACGGGCAGTACTTC.

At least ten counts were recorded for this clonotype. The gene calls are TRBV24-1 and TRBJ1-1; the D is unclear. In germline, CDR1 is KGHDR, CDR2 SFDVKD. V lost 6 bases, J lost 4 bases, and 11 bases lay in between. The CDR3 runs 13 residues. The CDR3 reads CATSPVGGTEAFF. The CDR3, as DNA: TGTGCCACCAGTCCAGTGGGCGGCACTGAAGCTTTCTTT.

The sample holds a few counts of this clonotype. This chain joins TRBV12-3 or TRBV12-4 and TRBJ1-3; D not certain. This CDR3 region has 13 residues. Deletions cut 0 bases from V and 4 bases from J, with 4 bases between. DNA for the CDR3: TGTGCCAGCAGTTTAGCCAGGGGAAACACCATATATTTT. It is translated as CASSLARGNTIYF.

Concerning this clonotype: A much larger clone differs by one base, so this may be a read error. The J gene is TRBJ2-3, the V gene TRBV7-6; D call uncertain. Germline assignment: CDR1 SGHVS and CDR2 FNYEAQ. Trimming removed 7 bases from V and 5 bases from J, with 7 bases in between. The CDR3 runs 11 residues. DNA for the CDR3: TGTGCCAGCACCGACCTAGATACGCAGTATTTT. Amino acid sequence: CASTDLDTQYF.

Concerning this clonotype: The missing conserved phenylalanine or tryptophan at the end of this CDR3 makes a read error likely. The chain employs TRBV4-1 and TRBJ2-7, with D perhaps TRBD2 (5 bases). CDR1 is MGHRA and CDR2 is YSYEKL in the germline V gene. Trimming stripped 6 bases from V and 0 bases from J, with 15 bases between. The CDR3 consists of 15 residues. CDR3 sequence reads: CASSLRTGSSYEQYS. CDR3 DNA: TGCGCCAGCAGTCTTCGAACGGGGAGCTCCTACGAGCAGTACTCC.

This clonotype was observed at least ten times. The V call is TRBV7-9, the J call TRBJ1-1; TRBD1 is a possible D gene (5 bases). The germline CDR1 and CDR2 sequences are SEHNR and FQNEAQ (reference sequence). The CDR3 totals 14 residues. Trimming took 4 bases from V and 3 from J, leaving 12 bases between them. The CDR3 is CASSSPRGDTEAFF. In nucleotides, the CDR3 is TGTGCCAGCAGCTCCCCGCGGGGGGACACTGAAGCTTTCTTT.

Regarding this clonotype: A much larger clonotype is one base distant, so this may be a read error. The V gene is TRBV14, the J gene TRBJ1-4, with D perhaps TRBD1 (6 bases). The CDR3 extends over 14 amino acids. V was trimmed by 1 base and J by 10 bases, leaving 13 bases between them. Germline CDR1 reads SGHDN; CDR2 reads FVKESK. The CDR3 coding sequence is TGTGCCAGCAGCCAAGGGGGGCTCCAACGAAAACTGTTTTTT. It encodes CASSQGGLQRKLFF.

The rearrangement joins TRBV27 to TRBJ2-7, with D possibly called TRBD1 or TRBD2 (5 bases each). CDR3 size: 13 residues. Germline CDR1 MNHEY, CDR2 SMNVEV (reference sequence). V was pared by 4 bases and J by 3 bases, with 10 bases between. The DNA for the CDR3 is TGTGCCAGCAGTTCTGGGACGCACTACGAGCAGTACTTC. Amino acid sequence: CASSSGTHYEQYF.

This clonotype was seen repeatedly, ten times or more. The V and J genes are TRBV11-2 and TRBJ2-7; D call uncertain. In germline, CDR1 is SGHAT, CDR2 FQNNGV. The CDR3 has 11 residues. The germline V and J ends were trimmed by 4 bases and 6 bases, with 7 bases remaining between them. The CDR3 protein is CASSSPLEQYF. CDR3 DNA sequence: TGTGCCAGCAGCTCGCCCCTCGAGCAGTACTTC.

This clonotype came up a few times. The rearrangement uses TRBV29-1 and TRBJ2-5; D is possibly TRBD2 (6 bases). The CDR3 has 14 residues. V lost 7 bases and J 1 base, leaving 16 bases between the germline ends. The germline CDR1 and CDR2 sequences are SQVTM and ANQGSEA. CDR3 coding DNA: TGCAGCGCCGTAGGTTGGGGGGTCCAAGAGACCCAGTACTTC. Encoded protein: CSAVGWGVQETQYF.

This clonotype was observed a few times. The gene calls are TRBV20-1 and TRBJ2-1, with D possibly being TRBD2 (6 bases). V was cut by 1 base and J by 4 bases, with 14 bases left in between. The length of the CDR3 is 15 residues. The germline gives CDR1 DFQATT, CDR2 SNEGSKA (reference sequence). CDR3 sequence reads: CSARVRSGIYNEQFF. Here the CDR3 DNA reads TGCAGTGCTAGAGTACGTAGCGGAATATACAATGAGCAGTTCTTC.

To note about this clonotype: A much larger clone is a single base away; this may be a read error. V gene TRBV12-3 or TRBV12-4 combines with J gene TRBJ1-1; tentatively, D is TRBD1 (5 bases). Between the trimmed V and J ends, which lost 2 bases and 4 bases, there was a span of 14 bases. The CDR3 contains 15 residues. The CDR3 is CASSLNHQGTTEAFF. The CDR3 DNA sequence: TGTGCCAGCAGTTTAAATCATCAGGGAACCACTGAAGCTTTCTTT.

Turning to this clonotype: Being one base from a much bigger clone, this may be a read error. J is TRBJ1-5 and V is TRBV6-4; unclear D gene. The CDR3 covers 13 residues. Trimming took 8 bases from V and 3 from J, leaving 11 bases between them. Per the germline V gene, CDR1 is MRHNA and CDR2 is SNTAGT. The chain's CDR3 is CASLLGSNQPQHF. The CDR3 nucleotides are TGTGCCAGCCTGCTCGGGTCCAATCAGCCCCAGCATTTT.

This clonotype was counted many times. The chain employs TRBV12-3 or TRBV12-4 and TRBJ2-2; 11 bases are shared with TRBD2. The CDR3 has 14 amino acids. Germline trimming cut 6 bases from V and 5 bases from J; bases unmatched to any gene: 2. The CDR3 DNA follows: TGTGCCAGCAGCAGACTAGCGGGGACCGGGGAGCTGTTTTTT. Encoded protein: CASSRLAGTGELFF.